This T cell receptor (beta chain) was recorded in a study of shared clonotypes between healthy human individuals (TCRdb year 2020). About the study as a whole: The cohort included three men and a couple of women between 18 and 49 years of age. For each donor, three plates each were used for CD4 naive and CD4 memory, two plates were used for CD8 naive, and one plate was used for CD8 memory. The study deeply sequenced blood TCR repertoires of about 5 healthy adults to estimate repertoire size and the extent of clonotype sharing between individuals. Different laboratories and diverse techniques were used to prepare libraries and sequence TCR repertoires, to increase sequencing depth and limit assay-specific biases. Each donor's leukapheresis produced roughly between about 0.9 and 9.5 billion PBMCs. Study-wide findings and limitations: Because the study included a small number of donors, the genetic and exposure-history diversity represented was limited. Pairwise subsampling led to the expectation that sequencing depth would affect the degree of clonotype sharing among donors. Across four donors, approximately 5% of naive CD4, 3% to 3.5% of naive CD8, about 2.3% of memory CD4, and about 0.44% of memory CD8 clonotypes were shared. Clonotypes shared by all four sorted-subset donors showed higher generation probabilities than non-shared clonotypes. Sampling was limited to blood, and TCR repertoires in tissue likely differ from TCR repertoires in blood. Larger estimated clonotype richness was generally found for naive subsets than for memory subsets. Even with the large sequencing depth, rarefaction of the sorted-subset datasets indicated that sequencing was incomplete.

Of note for this clone: What this receptor recognizes is not known. Mismatch with germline at one junction end may stem from a read error.

Healthy HIV-negative adults with no recently reported acute infections or vaccinations were included as donors. All donors were Caucasian adults living in Nashville, Tennessee, USA. Magnetic negative selection was used to enrich CD4+ T cells, after which naive cells were positively selected on CD45RA and the negative fraction became the memory subset. Blood was obtained by leukapheresis, after which PBMCs were separated by Ficoll-Histopaque density gradient centrifugation and cryopreserved in liquid nitrogen vapor phase. Purity and quantity of every magnetically sorted T cell population were checked by analytical flow cytometry. Each sorted fraction had its genomic DNA isolated and then quantified by UV absorbance on a Nanodrop 2000c. TCR CDR3 regions were amplified from genomic DNA by multiplex PCR using the deep immunoSEQ assay. Extracted genomic DNA from each cell subset was distributed evenly across all wells of several immunoSEQ 96-well plates, and each plate was treated as a replicate. Each replicate PCR for sorted subsets received roughly 0.2 ug genomic DNA, equal to around 32,000 T cell genomes. Purified libraries were quantified with a Qubit 3.0 fluorometer, sized on a Bioanalyzer 2100, and re-quantified with the KAPA Library Quantification kit. A separate single-read 150-cycle Illumina NextSeq 550 flow cell was used to sequence each immunoSEQ 96-well plate. The paper's data handling went like this. Because only junctional sequences without quality scores were contained in the immunoSEQ output, filtering matching that applied to full-length reads could not be performed. To assign V/J genes and CDR3, sequences were annotated against IMGT germline references using PyIR, a Python wrapper for IgBLAST v1.9. Reads were filtered out if the reads had weak V/J assignments (E-value above 1e-6), no CDR3, stop codons, out-of-frame junctions, or ambiguous translated residues. V3J clonotypes were defined as sequences sharing an identical inferred V gene, J gene, and CDR3 amino acid sequence. To compute the percentage overlap between repertoires, the number of shared unique clonotypes was divided by the size of the smaller repertoire. RTK rarefaction, the Chao1 estimator, and Recon v2.1 estimates of unobserved clonotypes were used to assess repertoire richness. OLGA was used to compute generation probabilities for all TCRbeta clonotypes that the gDNA method yielded from a few donors. As stored in TCRdb, this immuneACCESS dataset retains in-frame rearrangements with V and J assigned. A fraction of the clones does not appear; measured against another copy, unresolved V genes explain less than half of the discrepancy, and the remainder lacks a known reason. V and J calls and clone size are given by that table; D and trimming were obtained from the DNA. The sample yields approximately 2.4 million clones; around 95% were counted once. The biggest ten clones account for 0.1% to 0.15% of the sample.

CDR1 SSHAT and CDR2 FNYEAQ are derived from the germline V gene (reference sequence). The CDR3 spans 15 residues, from the cysteine through the phenylalanine. The only DNA kept is the CDR3, 45 bases in frame from the first base. The receptor was isolated from a man aged 18 to 30 in good health. The chain employs TRBV7-7 and TRBJ2-5; the D gene cannot be resolved reliably. The sequenced sample consisted of naive CD4+ T cells sorted from blood. The sample's cell subset or site, from its label and the paper: CD45RA+ positively selected. The DNA sequence follows: TGTGCTAGCAGCTTAAGGCCCCAACTCGGGGAGACCCAGTACTTC. This is translated as CASSLRPQLGETQYF. When the CDR3 is completed using the reference TRBV7-7 and TRBJ2-5 genes on either side, the full variable domain is GAGVSQSPRYKVTKRGQDVTLRCDPISSHATLYWYQQALGQGPEFLTYFNYEAQPDKSGLPSDRFSAERPEGSISTLTIQRTEQRDSAMYRCASSLRPQLGETQYFGPGTRLLVL.